A selection of T cell receptor beta chains follows, all from one sample in a study of T cell responses to AZD1222 COVID-19 vaccine. Profiled with immunoSEQ multiplex PCR; TCRdb holds only in-frame clones, not every one. This table holds about 92,000 clones, 80% to 90% found once. Sequencing used peripheral blood, obtained on day 0 of AZD1222 vaccination. The receptors come from an adult in good health. Each CDR3 is given with its conserved first and last residue. Each record gives: J gene, D gene, V gene, clone size, CDR3 protein, CDR3 DNA. A D gene is named only where the DNA matches it firmly. A row's size may be missing; if present it is once, few, many or a size class.

TRBJ1-5 NA TRBV13 NA CASSLEVDQPQHF TGTGCCAGCAGCTTAGAGGTGGATCAGCCCCAGCATTTT
TRBJ1-1 NA TRBV7-3 NA CASSPDARGAEAFF TGTGCCAGCAGCCCCGATGCCCGGGGGGCGGAGGCTTTCTTT
TRBJ2-7 NA TRBV10-3 once CAISESKGFGQYF TGTGCCATCAGTGAGTCAAAAGGCTTTGGGCAGTACTTC
TRBJ1-2 NA TRBV5-8 NA CASSPTLGFGYGYTF TGTGCCAGCAGCCCCACATTAGGCTTCGGCTATGGCTACACCTTC
TRBJ2-7 TRBD1 TRBV7-3 few CASSLDRGPYEQYF TGTGCCAGCAGCCTGGACAGGGGGCCCTACGAGCAGTACTTC
TRBJ2-1 NA TRBV18 NA CASSPSWTVYYNEQFF TGTGCCAGCTCACCCTCCTGGACCGTTTACTACAATGAGCAGTTCTTC
TRBJ2-2 NA TRBV3-1/TRBV3-2 NA CASSRRSGENTGELFF TGTGCCAGCAGCCGACGGTCGGGTGAGAACACCGGGGAGCTGTTTTTT
TRBJ1-2 NA TRBV2 few CASSVIHGEGGYTF TGTGCCAGCAGTGTTATACACGGTGAGGGCGGCTACACCTTC
TRBJ2-3 NA TRBV24-1 NA CATSDLGVKGVTDTQYF TGTGCCACCAGTGATTTGGGGGTGAAGGGAGTCACAGATACGCAGTATTTT
TRBJ1-3 NA TRBV3-1/TRBV3-2 NA CASSQEGAAGGNTIYF TGTGCCAGCAGCCAAGAGGGGGCCGCTGGGGGAAACACCATATATTTT
TRBJ2-7 TRBD2 TRBV5-1 NA CASSLVPSGGPSSYEQYF TGCGCCAGCAGCTTGGTCCCTAGCGGGGGGCCGAGCTCCTACGAGCAGTACTTC
TRBJ1-6 NA TRBV5-8 NA CASSLEWNSPLHF TGTGCCAGCAGCTTGGAATGGAATTCACCCCTCCACTTT
TRBJ2-2 NA TRBV6-1 once CASSEAIVSAGELFF TGTGCCAGCAGTGAAGCTATTGTGAGCGCCGGGGAGCTGTTTTTT